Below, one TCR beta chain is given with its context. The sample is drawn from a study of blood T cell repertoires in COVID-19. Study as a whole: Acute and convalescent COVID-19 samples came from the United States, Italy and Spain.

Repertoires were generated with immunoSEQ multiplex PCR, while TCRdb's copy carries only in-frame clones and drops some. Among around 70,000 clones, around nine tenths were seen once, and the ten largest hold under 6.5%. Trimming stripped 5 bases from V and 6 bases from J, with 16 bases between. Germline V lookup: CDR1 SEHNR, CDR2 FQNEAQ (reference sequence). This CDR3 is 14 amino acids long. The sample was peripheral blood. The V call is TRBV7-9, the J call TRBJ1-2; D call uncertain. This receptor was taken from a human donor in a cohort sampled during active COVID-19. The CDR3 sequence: CASSPTAVVHGYTF. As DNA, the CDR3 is TGTGCCAGCAGCCCAACAGCCGTTGTCCATGGCTACACCTTC.